One sample yielded the 15 T cell receptor beta chains listed below, sequenced in a study of a mutant IDH1 vaccine in newly diagnosed glioma. Clones were sequenced by immunoSEQ multiplex PCR, and TCRdb holds only the in-frame ones, with some missing. The sample has around 31,000 clones, over 50% seen once; the top ten hold approximately 10%. Specified time point: week 5, during vaccination. The investigators gave 300 ug of mutant IDH1 20-mer peptide in each vaccine dose, together with topical imiquimod. These receptors' targets are unknown. The sample here was PBMCs, taken from a glioma patient whose treatment included an IDH1 peptide vaccine. The receptors originated from a woman between 18 and 30 years old with glioma.

This chain links TRBV5-1 with TRBJ1-3, with 7 bases lining up with TRBD1. CDR3 length equals 16 residues. Trimming cost V 0 bases and J 4 bases; bases outside gene matches: 7. CDR1 is SGHRS, CDR2 YFSETQ, per germline. The chain's CDR3 is CASSLGPQGSGNTIYF. CDR3 coding DNA: TGCGCCAGCAGCTTGGGCCCACAGGGGTCCGGAAACACCATATATTTT.

The chain carries TRBV28 and TRBJ1-3, with unresolved D. V lost 8 bases and J lost 4, with 21 bases in between. The germline V gene has CDR1 MDHEN and CDR2 SYDVKM. This CDR3 spans 16 amino acids. The CDR3 DNA is TGTGCCAGCCTGCCTTCGTTCCTTGCGGGAGGAAACACCATATATTTT. Its protein product is CASLPSFLAGGNTIYF.

The chain uses TRBV19 and TRBJ1-2; 9 bases match TRBD1. CDR1 and CDR2 from the germline V gene are LNHDA and SQIVND (reference sequence). The CDR3 is made up of 14 amino acids. The V segment lost 7 bases and the J segment 2 bases; nucleotides outside the gene matches: 5. DNA for the CDR3: TGTGCCAGTAACCCCGGGACAGGGAACTATGGCTACACCTTC. It yields the protein CASNPGTGNYGYTF.

This clone was counted only a few times. The chain couples TRBV4-1 to TRBJ2-3; TRBD1 agrees at 9 bases. CDR3 length: 16 amino acids. Per germline, CDR1 MGHRA and CDR2 YSYEKL. Losses at the gene ends were 6 bases for V and 0 bases for J; bases not matched to a gene: 7. The CDR3 DNA sequence: TGCGCCAGCAGAAAACTCGGGACAGGGAGCACAGATACGCAGTATTTT. It encodes CASRKLGTGSTDTQYF.

The chain employs TRBV5-8 and TRBJ2-7, with 12 bases matching TRBD1. The junction had 5 bases not matched to a gene; V was cut back by 4 bases and J by 3 bases. The germline V gene has CDR1 SGHTS and CDR2 YDEGEE. CDR3 length: 15 residues. Written as DNA, the CDR3 is TGTGCCAGCAGCCCGGGACAGGGGGCGCTCTACGAGCAGTACTTC. It specifies CASSPGQGALYEQYF.

V usage is TRBV7-2 and J usage is TRBJ2-7; D remains ambiguous. CDR1 SGHTA and CDR2 FQGNSA come from the germline V gene. V shed 0 bases and J shed 7 bases, with 10 bases lying between them. This CDR3 is 13 amino acids long. The CDR3 DNA follows: TGTGCCAGCAGCTTAGCGCTGCCGGAAGAGCAGTACTTC. Its translation: CASSLALPEEQYF.

This clone occurred a few times. The V call is TRBV28, the J call TRBJ2-7; 9 positions agree with TRBD1. J gave up 2 bases and V 10 bases, and 6 bases lay outside the gene matches. The CDR3 consists of 13 residues. Germline V gives CDR1 MDHEN, CDR2 SYDVKM. The chain's CDR3 is CATRGQGAYEQYF. The CDR3 DNA is TGTGCCACCCGGGGACAGGGAGCCTACGAGCAGTACTTC.

The chain links TRBV6-1 to TRBJ1-2; D unresolved. Germline V gene lookup returns CDR1 MNHNS and CDR2 SASEGT. Trimming removed 4 bases from V and 8 bases from J, with 8 bases in between. The CDR3 covers 11 residues. The CDR3, as DNA: TGTGCCAGCAGTGGGATGGGGGGCTACACCTTC. As protein: CASSGMGGYTF.

V gene TRBV6-5 combines with J gene TRBJ2-1, with TRBD1 matching over 7 bases. Germline assignment: CDR1 MNHEY and CDR2 SVGAGI. The trim removed 6 bases at V and 3 bases at J, leaving 8 bases unmatched. The CDR3 covers 15 residues. The CDR3 DNA is TGTGCCAGCAGAATGCTCGACAGGGTCTACAATGAGCAGTTCTTC. Amino acid sequence: CASRMLDRVYNEQFF.

The chain is built from TRBV6-6 and TRBJ1-1; 9 nucleotides line up with TRBD1. Germline values: CDR1 MNHNY, CDR2 SVGAGI (reference sequence). The CDR3 contains 15 residues. J was trimmed by 6 bases and V by 6 bases; bases with no gene match: 11. In DNA form, the CDR3 reads TGTGCCAGCAGCCCTACCGGGACAGGGACGGCTGAAGCTTTCTTT. Its translation: CASSPTGTGTAEAFF.

The chain carries TRBV7-9 and TRBJ1-2, with D possibly TRBD1 on 6 matching bases. This CDR3 region has 16 residues. Trimming removed 3 bases from V and 2 bases from J, with 16 bases in between. Germline V gives CDR1 SEHNR, CDR2 FQNEAQ (reference sequence). The CDR3 here is CASSFEGGRGNYGYTF. For the CDR3, the DNA is TGTGCCAGCAGCTTTGAGGGGGGGCGAGGGAACTATGGCTACACCTTC.

This clone was detected once. The chain links TRBV7-9 to TRBJ1-2; D is uncertain. The CDR3 has 11 amino acids. The V end was cut by 4 bases, the J end by 14 bases, with 14 bases between. Germline loops: CDR1 SEHNR, CDR2 FQNEAQ (reference sequence). The chain's CDR3 is CASSSGLPQTF. The CDR3 coding sequence is TGTGCCAGCAGCTCCGGACTCCCTCAGACCTTC.

V and J are TRBV6-5 and TRBJ2-5, with 9 bases identical to TRBD1. The DNA end favors TRBJ2-7, so the J call may be wrong. Germline V gene sequence: CDR1 MNHEY, CDR2 SVGAGI. The CDR3 extends over 14 amino acids. The CDR3 DNA follows: TGTGCCAGCAGTGCCGGGACAGGGCGGTACGAGCAGTACTTC. Protein: CASSAGTGRYEQYF.

This clone appeared a single time. The gene calls are TRBV5-1 and TRBJ2-7, with no clear D. V lost 0 bases and J 2 bases, leaving 15 bases between the germline ends. The CDR3 has 16 residues. Germline-derived CDR1 and CDR2 are SGHRS and YFSETQ. DNA for the CDR3: TGCGCCAGCAGCTTGGATCAGGACGCCGTGGCCTACGAGCAGTACTTC. Protein product: CASSLDQDAVAYEQYF.

This clone was seen a handful of times. The rearrangement joins TRBV7-2 to TRBJ1-5; possible D gene TRBD1, 5 bases. This CDR3 has 12 residues. Per the germline V gene, CDR1 is SGHTA and CDR2 is FQGNSA. Deletions cut 4 bases from V and 6 bases from J, with 7 bases between. The CDR3 sequence: CASSWGPQPQHF. The CDR3 DNA reads TGTGCCAGCAGCTGGGGACCTCAGCCCCAGCATTTT.